The 2 T cell receptor beta chains presented below share a single source sample, sequenced in a study of blood T cells in healthy people across ages. Sample-barcoded 5' priming and a J-beta primer mix drove a second PCR of about 7 to 12 cycles. One entry per CDR3 protein results from TCRdb running MiXCR on the 5' RACE reads. The table shows 1.6 million or so distinct CDR3 sequences, with approximately 32% occurring only once. The sample comprised blood. All receptors come from a woman aged 25 to 39 in good health.

The table lists this clonotype with a few counts. The gene calls are TRBV12-5 and TRBJ2-5, with 8 positions matching TRBD1. The CDR3 totals 14 residues. With V trimmed by 3 bases and J by 4 bases, 4 bases remained unmatched. The V gene's germline CDR1 is LGHNT and CDR2 FRNRAP. CDR3 sequence: CASGLAGGRETQYF. The DNA of the CDR3 is TGTGCTAGTGGTTTAGCAGGGGGCAGAGAGACCCAGTACTTC.

V and J are TRBV3-1 and TRBJ2-6, with D possibly being TRBD1 (6 bases). Germline V gives CDR1 LGHDT, CDR2 YNNKEL (reference sequence). V lost 6 bases and J lost 0, with 24 bases in between. The CDR3 is 20 residues long. CDR3 in DNA: TGTGCCAGCAGTCGCGCATTTACAGGGTTAAAGGACTCTGGGGCCAACGTCCTGACTTTC. Translation: CASSRAFTGLKDSGANVLTF.